This TCR beta chain was observed in a study of shared clonotypes between healthy human individuals. It was into CD45RA+ naive and CD45RA-negative memory subsets that the CD4+ cells were split. After removal of 0 bases from V and 8 bases from J, the junction contained 12 bases not matched to a gene. Germline V gene data show CDR1 as SGHRS and CDR2 as YFSETQ. CDR3 length equals 18 residues. This clone was detected only once. Sequencing used immunoSEQ multiplex PCR; TCRdb keeps in-frame clones, though not all of them. The sample carries roughly 1,000,000 clones, about 84% recorded once. The chain combines TRBV5-1 with TRBJ2-4; 12 bases map to TRBD1. The TCR was taken from a man between 18 and 29 years old in good health. Some clones in this sample may be carry-over from other donors' samples. The material sequenced was memory CD4+ T cells from PBMCs. This sample's subset: CD45RA-negative fraction. Written as DNA, the CDR3 is TGCGCCAGCAGCTTGGGGCGGGACAGGGGGCTGAAAAGTGACATTCAGTACTTC. It specifies CASSLGRDRGLKSDIQYF.